The subject of this entry is one T cell receptor (beta chain). Its antigen remains unidentified. Production of TCR cDNA was by 5'RACE template switching, which also added a universal primer site and UMIs. Using its own MiXCR run on the 5' RACE reads, TCRdb lists one record per CDR3 protein. This table has approximately 120,000 distinct CDR3 sequences, roughly 9% appearing once. This record belongs to a study of T cells after yellow fever vaccination. General observations from the study: FACS-sorted repertoires could harbor abundant contaminating bulk-population clonotypes.

J gave up 4 bases and V 6 bases, and 5 bases lay outside the gene matches. The CDR3 is 13 residues long. Sequencing was performed on CD8+ T cells sorted from PBMCs, taken on the day of the yellow fever booster vaccination. The sequence derives from a man between 18 and 29 years old who received the YFV17D yellow fever vaccine. V gene TRBV12-3 or TRBV12-4 combines with J gene TRBJ1-1; TRBD1 matches 7 bases. The CDR3 is CASRRGLSTEAFF. CDR3 nucleotides: TGTGCCAGCAGAAGGGGGCTGAGCACTGAAGCTTTCTTT.